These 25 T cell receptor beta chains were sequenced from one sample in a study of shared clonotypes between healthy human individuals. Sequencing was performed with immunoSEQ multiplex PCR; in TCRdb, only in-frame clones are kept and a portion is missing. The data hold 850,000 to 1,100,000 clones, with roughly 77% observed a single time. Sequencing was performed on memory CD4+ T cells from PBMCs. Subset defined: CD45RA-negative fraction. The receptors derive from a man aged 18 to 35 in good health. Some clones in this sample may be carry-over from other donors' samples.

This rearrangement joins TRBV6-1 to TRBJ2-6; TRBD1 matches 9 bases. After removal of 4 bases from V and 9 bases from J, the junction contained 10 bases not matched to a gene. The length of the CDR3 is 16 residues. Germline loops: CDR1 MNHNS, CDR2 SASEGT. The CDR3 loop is CASSAGQGQGGNVLTF. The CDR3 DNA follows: TGTGCCAGCAGTGCGGGACAGGGTCAGGGAGGCAACGTCCTGACTTTC.

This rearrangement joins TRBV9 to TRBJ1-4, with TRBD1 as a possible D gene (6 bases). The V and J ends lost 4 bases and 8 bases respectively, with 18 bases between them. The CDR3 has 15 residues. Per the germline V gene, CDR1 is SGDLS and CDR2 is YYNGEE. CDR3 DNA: TGTGCCAGCAGCCCAGGCGGGGGGCGATGGGAAAAACTGTTTTTT. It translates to CASSPGGGRWEKLFF.

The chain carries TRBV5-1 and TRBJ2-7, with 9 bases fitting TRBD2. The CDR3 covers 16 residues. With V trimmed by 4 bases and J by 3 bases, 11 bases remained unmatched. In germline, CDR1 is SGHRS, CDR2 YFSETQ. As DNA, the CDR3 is TGCGCCAGCAGCGTAGGCCCGTCAGCGGGAGGCTACGAGCAGTACTTC. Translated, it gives CASSVGPSAGGYEQYF.

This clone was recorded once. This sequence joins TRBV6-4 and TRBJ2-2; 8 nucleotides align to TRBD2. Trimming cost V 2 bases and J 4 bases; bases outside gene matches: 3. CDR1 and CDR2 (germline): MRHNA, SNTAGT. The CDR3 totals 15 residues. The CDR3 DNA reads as TGTGCCAGCAGTGACCCACGGGGGGGCACCGGGGAGCTGTTTTTT. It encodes CASSDPRGGTGELFF.

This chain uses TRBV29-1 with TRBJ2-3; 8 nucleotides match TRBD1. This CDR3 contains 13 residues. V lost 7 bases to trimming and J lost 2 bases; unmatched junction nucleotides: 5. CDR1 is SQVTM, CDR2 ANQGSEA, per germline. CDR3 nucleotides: TGCAGCGCCCGACAGGGGTACACAGATACGCAGTATTTT. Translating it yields CSARQGYTDTQYF.

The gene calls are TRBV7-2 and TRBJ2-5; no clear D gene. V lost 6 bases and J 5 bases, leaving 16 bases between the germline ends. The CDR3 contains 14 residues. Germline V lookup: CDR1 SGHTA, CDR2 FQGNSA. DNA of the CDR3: TGTGCCAGCAGGTCTCTAGGGAACGTGGAGACCCAGTACTTC. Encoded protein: CASRSLGNVETQYF.

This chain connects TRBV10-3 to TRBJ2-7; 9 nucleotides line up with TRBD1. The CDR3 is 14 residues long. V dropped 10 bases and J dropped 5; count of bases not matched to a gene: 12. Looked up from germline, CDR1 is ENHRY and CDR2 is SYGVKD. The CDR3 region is CATTPGQGHNEQYF. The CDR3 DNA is TGTGCCACCACTCCGGGACAGGGCCACAACGAGCAGTACTTC.

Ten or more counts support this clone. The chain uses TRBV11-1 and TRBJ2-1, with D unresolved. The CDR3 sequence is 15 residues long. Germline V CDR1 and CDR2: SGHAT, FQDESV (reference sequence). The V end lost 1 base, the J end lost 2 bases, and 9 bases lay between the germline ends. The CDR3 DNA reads TGTGCCAGCAGCTTAGTTCCAGAGGCCTACAATGAGCAGTTCTTC. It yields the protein CASSLVPEAYNEQFF.

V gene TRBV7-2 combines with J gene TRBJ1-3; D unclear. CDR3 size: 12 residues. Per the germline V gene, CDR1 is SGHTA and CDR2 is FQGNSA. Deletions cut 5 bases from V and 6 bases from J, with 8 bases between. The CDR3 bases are TGTGCCAGCAGCCCAGCCCTAAACACCATATATTTT. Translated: CASSPALNTIYF.

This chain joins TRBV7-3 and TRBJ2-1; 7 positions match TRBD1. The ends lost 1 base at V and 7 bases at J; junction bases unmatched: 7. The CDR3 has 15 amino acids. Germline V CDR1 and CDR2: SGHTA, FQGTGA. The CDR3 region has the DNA TGTGCCAGCAGCTTAATGTCAGGGGGAGATAATGAGCAGTTCTTC. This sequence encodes CASSLMSGGDNEQFF.

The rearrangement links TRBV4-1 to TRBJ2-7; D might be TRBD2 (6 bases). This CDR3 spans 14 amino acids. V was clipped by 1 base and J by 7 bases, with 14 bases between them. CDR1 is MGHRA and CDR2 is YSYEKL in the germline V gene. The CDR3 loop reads CASSQGPGVGEQYF. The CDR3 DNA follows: TGCGCCAGCAGCCAAGGCCCGGGAGTCGGTGAGCAGTACTTC.

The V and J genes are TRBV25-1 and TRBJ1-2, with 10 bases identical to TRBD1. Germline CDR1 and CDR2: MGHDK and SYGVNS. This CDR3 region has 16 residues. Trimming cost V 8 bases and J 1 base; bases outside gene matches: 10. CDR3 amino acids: CASQVPGDRGNYGYTF. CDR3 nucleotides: TGTGCCAGCCAAGTTCCGGGGGACAGGGGTAACTATGGCTACACCTTC.

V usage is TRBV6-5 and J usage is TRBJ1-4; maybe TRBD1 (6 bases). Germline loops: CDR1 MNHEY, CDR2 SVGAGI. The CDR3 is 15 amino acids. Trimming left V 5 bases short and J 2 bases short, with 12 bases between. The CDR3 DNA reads TGTGCCAGCAGTAGTTACAGGGCCACTAATGAAAAACTGTTTTTT. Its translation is CASSSYRATNEKLFF.

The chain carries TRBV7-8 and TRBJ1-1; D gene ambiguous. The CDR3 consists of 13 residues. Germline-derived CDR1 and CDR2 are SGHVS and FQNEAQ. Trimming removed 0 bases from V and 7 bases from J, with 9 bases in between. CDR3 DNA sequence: TGTGCCAGCAGCTTAGCGGGGTCCCGTGAAGCTTTCTTT. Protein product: CASSLAGSREAFF.

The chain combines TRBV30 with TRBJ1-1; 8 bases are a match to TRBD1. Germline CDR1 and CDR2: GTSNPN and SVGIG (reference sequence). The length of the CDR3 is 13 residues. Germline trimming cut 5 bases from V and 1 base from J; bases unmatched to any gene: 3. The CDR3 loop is CAWGGQGNTEAFF. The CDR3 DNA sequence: TGTGCCTGGGGAGGACAGGGGAACACTGAAGCTTTCTTT. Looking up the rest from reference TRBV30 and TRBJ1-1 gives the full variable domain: SQTIHQWPATLVQPVGSPLSLECTVEGTSNPNLYWYRQAAGRGLQLLFYSVGIGQISSEVPQNLSASRPQDRQFILSSKKLLLSDSGFYLCAWGGQGNTEAFFGQGTRLTVV.

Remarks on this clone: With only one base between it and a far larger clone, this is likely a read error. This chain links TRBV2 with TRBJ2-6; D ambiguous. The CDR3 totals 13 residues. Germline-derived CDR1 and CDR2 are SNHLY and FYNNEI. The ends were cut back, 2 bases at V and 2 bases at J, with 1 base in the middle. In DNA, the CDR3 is TGTGCCAGCAGTGAAACTGGGGCCAACGTCCTGACTTTC. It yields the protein CASSETGANVLTF.

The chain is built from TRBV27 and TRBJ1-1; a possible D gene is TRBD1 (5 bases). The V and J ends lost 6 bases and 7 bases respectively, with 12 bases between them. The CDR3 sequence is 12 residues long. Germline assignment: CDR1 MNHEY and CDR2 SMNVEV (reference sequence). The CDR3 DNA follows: TGTGCCAGCAGCCTCTACCAGGGTGAAGCTTTCTTT. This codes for CASSLYQGEAFF.

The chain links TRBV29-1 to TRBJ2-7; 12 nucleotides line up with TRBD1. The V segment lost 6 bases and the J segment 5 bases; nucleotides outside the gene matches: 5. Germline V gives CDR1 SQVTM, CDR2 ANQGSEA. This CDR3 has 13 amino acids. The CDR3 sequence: CSVDGTGGDEQYF. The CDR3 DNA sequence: TGCAGCGTCGACGGGACAGGGGGCGACGAGCAGTACTTC.

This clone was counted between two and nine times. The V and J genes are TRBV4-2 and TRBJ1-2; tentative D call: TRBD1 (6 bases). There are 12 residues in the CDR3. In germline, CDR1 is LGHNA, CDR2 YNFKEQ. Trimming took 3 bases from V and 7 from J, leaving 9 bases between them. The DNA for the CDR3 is TGTGCCAGCAGCCAGGAGGGGGTTGGCTACACCTTC. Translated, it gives CASSQEGVGYTF.

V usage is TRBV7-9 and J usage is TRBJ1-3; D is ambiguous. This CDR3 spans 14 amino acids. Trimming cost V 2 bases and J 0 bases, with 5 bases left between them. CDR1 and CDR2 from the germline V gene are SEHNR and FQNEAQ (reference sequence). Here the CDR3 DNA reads TGTGCCAGCAGCTTAATCGGCTCTGGAAACACCATATATTTT. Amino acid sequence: CASSLIGSGNTIYF.

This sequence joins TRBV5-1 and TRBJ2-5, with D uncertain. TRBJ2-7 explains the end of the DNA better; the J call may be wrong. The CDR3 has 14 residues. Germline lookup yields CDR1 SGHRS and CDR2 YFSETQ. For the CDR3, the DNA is TGCGCCAGCAGCTTACGTCAAGCGTCCTACGAGCAGTACTTC. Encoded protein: CASSLRQASYEQYF.

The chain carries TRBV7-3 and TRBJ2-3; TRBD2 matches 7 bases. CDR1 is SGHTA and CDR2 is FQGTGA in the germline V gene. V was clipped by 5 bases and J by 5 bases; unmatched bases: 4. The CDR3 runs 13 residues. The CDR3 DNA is TGTGCCAGCAGCCCCGTAGCGGGAGATACGCAGTATTTT. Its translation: CASSPVAGDTQYF.

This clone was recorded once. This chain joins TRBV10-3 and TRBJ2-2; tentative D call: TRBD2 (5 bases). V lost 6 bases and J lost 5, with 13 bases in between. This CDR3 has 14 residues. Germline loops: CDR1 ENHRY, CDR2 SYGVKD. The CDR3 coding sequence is TGTGCCATCAGAGCGGACGGAGGAACCGGGGAGCTGTTTTTT. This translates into CAIRADGGTGELFF.

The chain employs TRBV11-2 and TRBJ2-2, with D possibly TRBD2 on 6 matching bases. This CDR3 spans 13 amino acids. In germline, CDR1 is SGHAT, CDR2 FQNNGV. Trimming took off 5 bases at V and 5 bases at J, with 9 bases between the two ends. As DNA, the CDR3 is TGTGCCAGCAGCCCCGGAGGGACCGGGGAGCTGTTTTTT. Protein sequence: CASSPGGTGELFF.

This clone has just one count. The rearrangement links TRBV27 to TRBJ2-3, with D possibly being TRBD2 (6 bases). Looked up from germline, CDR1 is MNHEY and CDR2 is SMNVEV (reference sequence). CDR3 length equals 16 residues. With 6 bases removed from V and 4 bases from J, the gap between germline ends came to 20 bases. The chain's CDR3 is CASRTDGRLGADTQYF. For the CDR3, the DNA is TGTGCCAGCAGAACCGACGGGAGACTCGGGGCAGATACGCAGTATTTT.